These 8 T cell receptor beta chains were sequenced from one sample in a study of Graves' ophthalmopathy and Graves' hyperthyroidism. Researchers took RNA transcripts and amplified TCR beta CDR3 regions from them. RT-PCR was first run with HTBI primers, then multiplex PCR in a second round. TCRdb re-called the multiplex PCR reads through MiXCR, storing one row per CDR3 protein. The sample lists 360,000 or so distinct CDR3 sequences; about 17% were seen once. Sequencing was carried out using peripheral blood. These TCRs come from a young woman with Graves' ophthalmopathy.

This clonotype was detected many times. The CDR3 DNA is TGTGCCAGCAGCCTCCTTAGCAAAGGCGCCGAGACCCAGTACTTC. This translates into CASSLLSKGAETQYF. The chain joins TRBV7-8 to TRBJ2-5; D is undetermined. V was pared by 5 bases and J by 5 bases, with 18 bases between. The CDR3 spans 15 residues. Germline CDR1 reads SGHVS; CDR2 reads FQNEAQ.

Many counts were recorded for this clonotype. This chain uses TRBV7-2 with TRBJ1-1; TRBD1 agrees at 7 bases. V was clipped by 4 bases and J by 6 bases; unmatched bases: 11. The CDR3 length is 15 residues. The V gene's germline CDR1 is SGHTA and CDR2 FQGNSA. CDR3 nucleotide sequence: TGTGCCAGCAGCTACCAGGCGTACAGGGGCGCTGAAGCTTTCTTT. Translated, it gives CASSYQAYRGAEAFF.

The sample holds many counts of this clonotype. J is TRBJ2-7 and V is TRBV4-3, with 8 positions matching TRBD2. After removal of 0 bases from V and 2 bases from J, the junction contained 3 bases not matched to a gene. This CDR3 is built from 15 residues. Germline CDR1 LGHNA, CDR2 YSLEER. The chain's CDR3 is CASSQELAGTYEQYF. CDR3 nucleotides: TGCGCCAGCAGCCAAGAGCTAGCGGGTACCTACGAGCAGTACTTC.

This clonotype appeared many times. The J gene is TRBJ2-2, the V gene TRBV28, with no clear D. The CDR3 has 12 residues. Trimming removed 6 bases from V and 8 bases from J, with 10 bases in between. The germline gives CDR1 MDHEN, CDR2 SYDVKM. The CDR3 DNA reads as TGTGCCAGCAGCCCCCGACTGGGGGAGCTGTTTTTT. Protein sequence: CASSPRLGELFF.

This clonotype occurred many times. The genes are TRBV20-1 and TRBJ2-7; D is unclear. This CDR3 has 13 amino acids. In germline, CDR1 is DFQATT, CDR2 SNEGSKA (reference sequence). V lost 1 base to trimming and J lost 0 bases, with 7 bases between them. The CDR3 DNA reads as TGCAGTGCTAGAGTCCCCCCCTCCTACGAGCAGTACTTC. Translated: CSARVPPSYEQYF.

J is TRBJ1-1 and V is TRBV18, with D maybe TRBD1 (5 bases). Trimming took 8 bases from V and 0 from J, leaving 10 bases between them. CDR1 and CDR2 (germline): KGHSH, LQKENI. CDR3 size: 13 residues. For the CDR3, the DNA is TGTGCCAGCCGCAGACAGATGAACACTGAAGCTTTCTTT. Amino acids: CASRRQMNTEAFF.

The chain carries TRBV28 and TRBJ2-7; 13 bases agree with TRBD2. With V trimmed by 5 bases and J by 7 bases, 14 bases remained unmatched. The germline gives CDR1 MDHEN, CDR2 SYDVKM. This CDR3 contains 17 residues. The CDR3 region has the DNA TGTGCCAGCAGTGGGGGACTAGCGGGATTCCAAAATGGGGAGCAGTACTTC. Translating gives CASSGGLAGFQNGEQYF.

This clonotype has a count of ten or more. CDR3 amino acids: CASSQDPGVETQYF. In DNA, the CDR3 is TGTGCCAGCAGCCAAGATCCAGGGGTAGAGACCCAGTACTTC. The chain is built from TRBV3-1 and TRBJ2-5, with D perhaps matching TRBD1 (6 bases). V was shortened by 0 bases and J by 4 bases, with 9 bases between the two germline ends. The CDR3 runs to 14 residues. Germline-derived CDR1 and CDR2 are LGHDT and YNNKEL (reference sequence).